This TCR beta chain came from a study of blood T cell repertoires in COVID-19 (dated by TCRdb to 2020 to 2022). Turning to the overall study: Samples from collaborators originated in the United States, Italy and Spain and spanned both the acute and convalescent phases of COVID-19. A freely available public database, intended as a resource for researchers studying the immune response to SARS-CoV-2, is where the repertoires were released. Nearly every sample came with metadata listing a de-identified subject ID, COVID-19 status, age in years and sex. Where available, HLA class I and class II types were taken from metadata supplied by the sample provider and were not determined by assay-based typing. Samples were obtained from the ongoing ImmuneRACE study (first 160 participants) and from some 1,300 subjects provided by 6 global collaborators. The prospective study material was composed of cDNA or gDNA derived from T cells, B-cell-depleted T cells, or PBMCs. The dataset comprised deeply sampled blood TCRbeta repertoires from subjects exposed to, actively infected with, or recovered from COVID-19. What the authors observed across the whole study: The amount of clinical and demographic metadata varied by source and participant and was provided uncurated.

Comment on this clone: Its antigen is not yet known. The sample holds no much larger clone one base away, and base qualities are not on file. Other DNA sequences from this sample encode an identical CDR3 as well.

The immunoSEQ Assay, a bias-controlled multiplex PCR, was used to amplify TCRbeta CDR3 regions from genomic DNA. The published analysis was carried out like this. Nucleated cell counts per sample were estimated from amplification of reference gene primers within the assay. Sequence reads were collapsed and filtered to measure the absolute abundance of every unique TCRbeta CDR3 rearrangement. For each sample, productive Simpson clonality was calculated by taking the square root of Simpson's diversity index across productive rearrangements. Not all clones reach the TCRdb copy of this immuneACCESS table, which keeps in-frame sequences only. Checked studies attribute under half of the gap to unresolved V genes and leave the rest unexplained. The D gene and trimming were derived from the DNA, and the V and J assignments and clone size from that table. This sample gives some 90,000 clones in total; 70% to 90% of them show up just once. The ten largest account for approximately 10% of the sample.

Per the germline V gene (reference sequence), DFQATT is the CDR1 and SNEGSKA is the CDR2. From the cysteine through the phenylalanine, the CDR3 covers 11 amino acids. The retained sequence is limited to the CDR3, 33 bases, with the frame set at the first base. Deletion took 3 bases off V and 1 base off J, with a span of 3 bases between the germline ends. Collaborating institutions collected whole blood in K2EDTA tubes following their own protocols. For TCRbeta analysis, collaborator samples were shipped as frozen whole blood, as isolated PBMCs, or as DNA extracted from either sample type. The TCR sequence derives from a human donor in a cohort sampled during active COVID-19. The V and J genes are TRBV20-1 and TRBJ1-1; the D gene cannot be resolved reliably. What was sequenced was peripheral blood. The DNA is TGCAGTGCTAGGCGGAACACTGAAGCTTTCTTT. Translated, this gives CSARRNTEAFF.